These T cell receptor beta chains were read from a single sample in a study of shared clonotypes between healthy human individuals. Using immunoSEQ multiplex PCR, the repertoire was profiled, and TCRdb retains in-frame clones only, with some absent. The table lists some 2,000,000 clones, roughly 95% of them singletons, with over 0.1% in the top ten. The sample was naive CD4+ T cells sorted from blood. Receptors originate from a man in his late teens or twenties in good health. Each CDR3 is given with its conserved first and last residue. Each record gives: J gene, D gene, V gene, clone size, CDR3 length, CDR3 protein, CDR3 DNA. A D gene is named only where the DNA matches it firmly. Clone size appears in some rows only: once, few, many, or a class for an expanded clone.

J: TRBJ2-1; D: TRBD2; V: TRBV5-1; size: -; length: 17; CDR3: CASQGLAGGSSYNEQFF; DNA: TGCGCCAGCCAGGGACTAGCGGGAGGGAGCTCCTACAATGAGCAGTTCTTC
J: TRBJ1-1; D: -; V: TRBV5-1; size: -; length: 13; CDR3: CASSLAAGTEAFF; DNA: TGCGCCAGCAGCTTGGCAGCTGGGACTGAAGCTTTCTTT
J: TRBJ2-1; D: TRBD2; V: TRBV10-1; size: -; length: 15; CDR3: CASRGAGGPLDEQFF; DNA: TGCGCCAGCAGGGGAGCGGGAGGGCCATTGGATGAGCAGTTCTTC
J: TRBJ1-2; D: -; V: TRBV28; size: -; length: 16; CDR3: CASSLSRGQASYGYTF; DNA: TGTGCCAGCAGTTTATCCCGAGGACAAGCATCTTATGGCTACACCTTC
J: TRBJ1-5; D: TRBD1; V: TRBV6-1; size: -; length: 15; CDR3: CASSWGTGANQPQHF; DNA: TGTGCCAGCAGTTGGGGGACAGGGGCGAATCAGCCCCAGCATTTT
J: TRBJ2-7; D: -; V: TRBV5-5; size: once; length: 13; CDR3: CASSSSGGNEQYF; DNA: TGTGCCAGCAGCTCTTCCGGGGGCAACGAGCAGTACTTC
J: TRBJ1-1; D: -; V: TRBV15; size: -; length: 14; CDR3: CATSRERSNTEAFF; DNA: TGTGCCACCAGCAGAGAAAGATCGAACACTGAAGCTTTCTTT
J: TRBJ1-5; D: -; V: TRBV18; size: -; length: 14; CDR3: CASSLGQNNQPQHF; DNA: TGTGCCAGCTCACTCGGACAGAACAATCAGCCCCAGCATTTT
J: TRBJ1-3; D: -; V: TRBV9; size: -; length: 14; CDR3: CASSTGAGGNTIYF; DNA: TGTGCCAGCAGCACGGGCGCGGGGGGAAACACCATATATTTT
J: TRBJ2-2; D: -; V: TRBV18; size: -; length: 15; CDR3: CASSQGMTDTGELFF; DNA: TGTGCCAGCTCACAAGGTATGACGGACACCGGGGAGCTGTTTTTT
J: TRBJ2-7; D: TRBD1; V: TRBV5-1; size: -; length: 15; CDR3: CASSMGQGLAYEQYF; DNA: TGCGCCAGCAGCATGGGACAGGGATTGGCCTACGAGCAGTACTTC
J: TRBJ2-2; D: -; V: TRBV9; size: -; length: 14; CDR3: CASSVGLYNGELFF; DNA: TGTGCCAGCAGCGTGGGACTGTACAACGGGGAGCTGTTTTTT
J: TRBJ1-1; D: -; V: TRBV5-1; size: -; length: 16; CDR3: CASSISGFGVKSEAFF; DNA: TGCGCCAGCAGCATCTCAGGATTCGGGGTCAAGTCTGAAGCTTTCTTT
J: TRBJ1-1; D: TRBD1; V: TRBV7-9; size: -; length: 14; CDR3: CASSFRQGDTEAFF; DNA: TGTGCCAGCAGCTTCCGACAGGGCGACACTGAAGCTTTCTTT
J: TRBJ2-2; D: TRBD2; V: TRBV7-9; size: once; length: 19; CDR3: CASSFQGTSGPSNTGELFF; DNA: TGTGCCAGCAGCTTCCAGGGGACTAGCGGTCCTTCGAACACCGGGGAGCTGTTTTTT
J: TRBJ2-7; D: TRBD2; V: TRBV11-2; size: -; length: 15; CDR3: CASSLNRGRLYEQYF; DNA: TGTGCCAGCAGCTTAAATCGCGGGAGACTCTACGAGCAGTACTTC
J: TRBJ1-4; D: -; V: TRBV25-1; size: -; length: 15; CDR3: CASSETTATNEKLFF; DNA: TGTGCCAGCAGTGAAACGACAGCAACTAATGAAAAACTGTTTTTT
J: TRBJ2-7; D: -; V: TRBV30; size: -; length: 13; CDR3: CAWGGGNIYEQYF; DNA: TGTGCCTGGGGTGGTGGCAATATTTACGAGCAGTACTTC
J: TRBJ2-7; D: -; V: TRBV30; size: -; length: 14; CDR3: CAWSRGVLTYEQYF; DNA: TGTGCCTGGAGTCGGGGTGTTCTTACCTACGAGCAGTACTTC
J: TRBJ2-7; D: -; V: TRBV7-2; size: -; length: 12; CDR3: CASSFDRGEQYF; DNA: TGTGCCAGCAGCTTCGACCGGGGCGAGCAGTACTTC
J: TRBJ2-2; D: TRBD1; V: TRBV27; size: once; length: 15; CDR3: CAASSRGQGTGELFF; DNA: TGTGCCGCCAGCAGCAGGGGGCAGGGGACCGGGGAGCTGTTTTTT
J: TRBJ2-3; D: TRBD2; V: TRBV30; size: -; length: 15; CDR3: CAWSVLAGGTDTQYF; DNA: TGTGCCTGGAGTGTACTAGCGGGGGGCACAGATACGCAGTATTTT
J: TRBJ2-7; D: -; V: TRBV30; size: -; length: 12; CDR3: CAWRPDSYEQYF; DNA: TGTGCCTGGAGACCAGATAGCTACGAGCAGTACTTC
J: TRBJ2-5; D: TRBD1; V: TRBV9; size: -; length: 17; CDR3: CASSGGAPGQGGETQYF; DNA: TGTGCCAGCAGCGGAGGAGCCCCGGGACAGGGAGGAGAGACCCAGTACTTC
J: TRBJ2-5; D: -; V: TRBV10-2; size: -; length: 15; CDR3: CASTPGQVYQETQYF; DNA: TGCGCCAGCACCCCGGGACAAGTTTACCAAGAGACCCAGTACTTC
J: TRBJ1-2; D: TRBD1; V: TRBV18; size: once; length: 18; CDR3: CASSQTILGQGGSYGYTF; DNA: TGTGCCAGCTCGCAAACAATATTGGGACAGGGAGGAAGCTATGGCTACACCTTC
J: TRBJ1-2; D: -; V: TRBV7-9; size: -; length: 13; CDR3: CASSPTGPAGYTF; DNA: TGTGCCAGCAGCCCAACGGGTCCGGCTGGCTACACCTTC
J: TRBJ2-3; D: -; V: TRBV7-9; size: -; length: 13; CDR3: CASSLAAWDTQYF; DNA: TGTGCCAGCAGCTTAGCGGCGTGGGATACGCAGTATTTT
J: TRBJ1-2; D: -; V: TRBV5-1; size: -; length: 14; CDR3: CASSLLTPDYGYTF; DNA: TGCGCCAGCAGCCTATTGACGCCGGACTATGGCTACACCTTC
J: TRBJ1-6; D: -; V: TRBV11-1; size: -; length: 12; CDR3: CASSPTRQPLHF; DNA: TGTGCCAGCAGCCCTACAAGGCAGCCCCTCCACTTT
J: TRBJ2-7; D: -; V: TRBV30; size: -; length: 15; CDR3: CAWSRWAIKTYEQYF; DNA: TGTGCCTGGAGCAGATGGGCTATTAAAACCTACGAGCAGTACTTC
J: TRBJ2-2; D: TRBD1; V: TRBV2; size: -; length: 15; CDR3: CASMKGAVSAGELFF; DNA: TGTGCCAGCATGAAGGGGGCGGTCTCCGCCGGGGAGCTGTTTTTT
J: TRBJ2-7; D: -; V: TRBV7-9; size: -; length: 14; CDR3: CASSLGSATYEQYF; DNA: TGTGCCAGCAGCTTAGGGTCAGCCACCTACGAGCAGTACTTC
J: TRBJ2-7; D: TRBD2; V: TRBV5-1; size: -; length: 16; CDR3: CASSLDPGTSGIEQYF; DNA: TGCGCCAGCAGCTTGGACCCCGGGACTAGCGGGATCGAGCAGTACTTC
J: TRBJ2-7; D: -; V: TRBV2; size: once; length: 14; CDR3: CASRGVRGSYEQYF; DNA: TGTGCCAGCAGGGGCGTCAGGGGATCCTACGAGCAGTACTTC
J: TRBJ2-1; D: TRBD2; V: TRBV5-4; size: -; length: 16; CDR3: CASSLGASGRANEQFF; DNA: TGTGCCAGCAGCTTGGGAGCTAGCGGGAGGGCTAATGAGCAGTTCTTC
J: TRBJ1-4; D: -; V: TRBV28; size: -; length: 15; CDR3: CASSSIQGLSEKLFF; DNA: TGTGCCAGCAGTTCGATACAGGGTTTGTCGGAAAAACTGTTTTTT
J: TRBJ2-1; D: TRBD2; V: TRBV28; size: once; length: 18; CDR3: CASSPTQLIAGGSNEQFF; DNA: TGTGCCAGCAGTCCCACTCAACTAATAGCGGGGGGATCCAATGAGCAGTTCTTC
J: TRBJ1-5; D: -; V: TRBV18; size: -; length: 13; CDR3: CASSTGMNQPQHF; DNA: TGTGCCAGCTCCACAGGGATGAATCAGCCCCAGCATTTT
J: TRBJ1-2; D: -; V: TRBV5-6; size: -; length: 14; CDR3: CASSRDRDFGGYTF; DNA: TGTGCCAGCAGCCGGGACCGCGACTTTGGGGGCTACACCTTC
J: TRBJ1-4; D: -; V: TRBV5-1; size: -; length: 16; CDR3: CASSPPAGATNEKLFF; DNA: TGCGCCAGCAGCCCCCCAGCGGGGGCGACTAATGAAAAACTGTTTTTT
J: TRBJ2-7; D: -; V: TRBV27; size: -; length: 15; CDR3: CASRSLGLIGHEQYF; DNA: TGTGCCAGCAGATCCCTTGGGCTAATCGGCCACGAGCAGTACTTC
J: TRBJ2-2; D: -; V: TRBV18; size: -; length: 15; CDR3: CASSPGLTNTGELFF; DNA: TGTGCCAGCTCACCGGGACTTACGAACACCGGGGAGCTGTTTTTT
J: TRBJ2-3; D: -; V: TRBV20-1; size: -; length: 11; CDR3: CSASPADTQYF; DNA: TGCAGTGCTAGCCCCGCGGATACGCAGTATTTT
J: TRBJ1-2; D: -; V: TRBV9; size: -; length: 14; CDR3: CASSVTEGGYGYTF; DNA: TGTGCCAGCAGCGTAACGGAGGGCGGCTATGGCTACACCTTC
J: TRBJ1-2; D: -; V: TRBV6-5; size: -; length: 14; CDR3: CASSYSKGVYGYTF; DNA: TGTGCCAGCAGTTACTCGAAGGGGGTCTATGGCTACACCTTC
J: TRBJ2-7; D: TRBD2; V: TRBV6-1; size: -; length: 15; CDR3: CASSANSPGLGEQYF; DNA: TGTGCCAGCAGTGCAAACAGCCCCGGACTAGGCGAGCAGTACTTC
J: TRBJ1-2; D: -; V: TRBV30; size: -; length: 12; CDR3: CAWREQGNGYTF; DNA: TGTGCCTGGAGGGAACAGGGTAATGGCTACACCTTC
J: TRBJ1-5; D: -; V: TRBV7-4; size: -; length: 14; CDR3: CASSFDLVGQPQHF; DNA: TGTGCCAGCAGCTTCGACCTGGTAGGGCAGCCCCAGCATTTT
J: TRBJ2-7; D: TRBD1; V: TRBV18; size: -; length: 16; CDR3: CASSPPMGTGTYEQYF; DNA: TGTGCCAGCTCACCACCTATGGGGACAGGTACCTACGAGCAGTACTTC
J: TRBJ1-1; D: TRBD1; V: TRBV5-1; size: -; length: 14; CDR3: CASSSTGGNTEAFF; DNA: TGCGCCAGCAGCTCGACAGGGGGGAACACTGAAGCTTTCTTT
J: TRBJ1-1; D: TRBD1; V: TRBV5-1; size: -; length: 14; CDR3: CASSLRGLGTEAFF; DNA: TGCGCCAGCAGCCTCAGGGGGCTTGGCACTGAAGCTTTCTTT